The rows below give T cell receptor beta chains drawn from one sample of a study of blood T cells in healthy people across ages. A single record per CDR3 protein comes from TCRdb applying MiXCR to the 5' RACE reads. This sample carries roughly 1.9 million distinct CDR3 sequences, approximately 40% of them seen once, and the ten largest clones take approximately 22%. The sequencing sample was made of blood. These receptors came from a human donor in good health. Both conserved end residues are part of each CDR3. The order of the fields is J gene, clone size, D gene, V gene, CDR3 protein, CDR3 DNA. The D gene is left open where the match is weak. For some rows the clone size is stated as once, few or many, or as a class when expanded; others skip it.

>TRBJ2-3|-|-|TRBV12-3/TRBV12-4
CASSLGRPYAVADTQYF
TGTGCCAGCAGTTTAGGGCGCCCTTACGCCGTCGCAGATACGCAGTATTTT
>TRBJ2-5|-|TRBD2|TRBV20-1
CSASGGALGEQYF
TGCAGTGCTAGCGGGGGGGCCTTGGGTGAGCAGTACTTC
>TRBJ2-2|-|TRBD1|TRBV4-1
CASSQARRTGTNTGELFF
TGCGCCAGCAGCCAGGCCCGACGGACAGGAACGAACACCGGGGAGCTGTTTTTT
>TRBJ1-4|few|TRBD1|TRBV11-2
CASSLDESPGGLFF
TGTGCCAGCAGCTTAGATGAGTCCCCAGGGGGACTGTTTTTT
>TRBJ2-6|few|TRBD1|TRBV7-2
CASSLGREQGALSGANVLTF
TGTGCCAGCAGCTTAGGTCGTGAACAGGGGGCCCTCTCTGGGGCCAACGTCCTGACTTTC
>TRBJ1-2|-|-|TRBV5-5
CASSLDAGVIGYTF
TGTGCCAGCAGCCTGGATGCGGGGGTGATTGGCTACACCTTC
>TRBJ2-3|few|TRBD1|TRBV10-3
CAIRTGRSTDTQYF
TGTGCCATCAGGACAGGGAGAAGCACAGATACGCAGTATTTT
>TRBJ2-5|few|TRBD2|TRBV12-5
CASSGGAVGQETQYF
TGTGCTAGTAGCGGGGGGGCCGTGGGACAAGAGACCCAGTACTTC
>TRBJ2-1|-|-|TRBV5-1
CASTEGRASYNEQFF
TGCGCCAGCACCGAGGGCCGGGCTTCCTACAATGAGCAGTTCTTC
>TRBJ1-6|few|-|TRBV7-9
CASSLGRRNSPLHF
TGTGCCAGCAGCTTGGGACGCAGAAATTCACCCCTCCACTTT
>TRBJ1-1|-|-|TRBV20-1
CSASPNDEAFF
TGCAGTGCTAGTCCAAACGACGAGGCTTTCTTT
>TRBJ1-6|-|-|TRBV2
CASHIGYNSPLHF
TGTGCCAGCCACATAGGGTACAACTCACCCCTCCACTTT
>TRBJ1-2|-|-|TRBV7-9
CASSPRQGLSTF
TGTGCCAGCAGCCCTAGGCAAGGGCTATCCACCTTC
>TRBJ2-3|few|TRBD1|TRBV20-1
CSAPGGQGATTSTDTQYF
TGCAGTGCCCCAGGGGGACAGGGGGCTACTACTAGCACAGATACGCAGTATTTT
>TRBJ2-3|-|-|TRBV7-2
CGSTRGSTFTDTQYF
TGTGGCAGCACAAGGGGCTCCACTTTCACAGATACGCAGTATTTT
>TRBJ2-5|-|-|TRBV6-1
CASSLVFGARRQETQYF
TGTGCCAGCTCCTTGGTTTTCGGTGCGAGGAGGCAAGAGACCCAGTACTTC
>TRBJ2-1|-|-|TRBV9
CASSVSGQGDEQFF
TGTGCCAGCAGCGTAAGTGGGCAGGGAGATGAGCAGTTCTTC
>TRBJ1-1|-|-|TRBV18
CASSPPGQNTEAFF
TGTGCCAGCTCACCCCCGGGGCAGAACACTGAAGCTTTCTTT
>TRBJ2-3|few|TRBD2|TRBV20-1
CSAHGTSGTDTQYF
TGCAGTGCTCACGGGACTAGCGGCACAGATACGCAGTATTTT
>TRBJ1-5|-|TRBD1|TRBV7-2
CASSAGQQYQPQHF
TGTGCCAGCAGCGCGGGACAGCAGTATCAGCCCCAGCATTTT
>TRBJ2-7|-|TRBD1|TRBV27
CASSPIPRDREYEQYF
TGTGCCAGCAGTCCCATTCCCCGGGACAGGGAATACGAGCAGTACTTC
>TRBJ1-4|once|-|TRBV4-3
CASSQDNGGIREKLFF
TGCGCCAGCAGCCAAGACAATGGAGGGATTAGGGAAAAACTGTTTTTT
>TRBJ2-3|many|TRBD1|TRBV4-3
CASSQDRQGGQYF
TGCGCCAGCAGCCAAGATAGACAGGGCGGGCAGTATTTT
>TRBJ2-3|-|-|TRBV12-3/TRBV12-4
CASSGQLRDTQYF
TGTGCCAGCAGCGGACAGCTCAGGGATACGCAGTATTTT
>TRBJ2-4|-|-|TRBV28
CASSLGLHNEQYF
TGTGCCAGCAGTTTGGGACTTCACAATGAGCAGTACTTC
>TRBJ2-4|-|TRBD1|TRBV20-1
CSARNRGYGQYF
TGCAGTGCTAGGAACAGGGGTTACGGGCAGTACTTC
>TRBJ1-2|-|TRBD1|TRBV12-3/TRBV12-4
CASRRQGPLIPTNYGYTF
TGTGCCAGCAGACGACAGGGTCCCTTAATCCCCACTAACTATGGCTACACCTTC
>TRBJ2-1|few|-|TRBV7-2
CASSSPGTFYNEQFF
TGTGCCAGCAGTAGTCCCGGGACTTTTTACAATGAGCAGTTCTTC
>TRBJ1-2|-|-|TRBV29-1
CSVVLLQDYGYTF
TGCAGCGTTGTGTTATTGCAGGACTATGGCTACACCTTC
>TRBJ2-7|few|TRBD1|TRBV10-3
CAISGNPGTGNEQYF
TGTGCCATCAGTGGTAACCCCGGGACAGGGAACGAGCAGTACTTC
>TRBJ2-5|few|-|TRBV19
CASSEVGQETQYF
TGTGCCAGTAGTGAGGTGGGGCAAGAGACCCAGTACTTC
>TRBJ1-2|-|TRBD1|TRBV5-1
CASSPVQGALRYTF
TGCGCCAGCAGCCCGGTCCAGGGGGCCCTTCGCTACACCTTC
>TRBJ2-3|few|-|TRBV7-3
CASSLTRPGYGDTQYF
TGTGCCAGCAGCTTAACGAGGCCAGGGTACGGTGATACGCAGTATTTT
>TRBJ2-3|-|TRBD2|TRBV6-2/TRBV6-3
CASTNGGGFTDTQYF
TGTGCCTCCACTAATGGCGGGGGATTCACAGATACGCAGTATTTT
>TRBJ1-2|many|-|TRBV5-1
CASSLERTVNYGYTF
TGCGCCAGCAGCTTGGAGCGTACAGTTAACTATGGCTACACCTTC
>TRBJ2-3|few|-|TRBV10-3
CAISDSGEGRADTQYF
TGTGCCATCAGTGATAGTGGAGAGGGCCGCGCGGATACGCAGTATTTT
>TRBJ2-5|many|-|TRBV29-1
CSVGTGTRETQYF
TGCAGCGTTGGGACAGGGACTAGAGAGACCCAGTACTTC
>TRBJ1-2|-|TRBD1|TRBV12-3/TRBV12-4
CASSLWTGLTF
TGTGCCAGCAGTTTATGGACAGGGCTCACCTTC
>TRBJ1-2|-|-|TRBV7-2
CASSSEQGIGYTF
TGTGCCAGCAGCTCCGAACAGGGTATAGGCTACACCTTC
>TRBJ2-4|-|TRBD2|TRBV27
CASQAGGIQYF
TGTGCCAGCCAGGCGGGGGGCATTCAGTACTTC
>TRBJ2-7|many|TRBD2|TRBV12-3/TRBV12-4
CASSPTGGYYEQYF
TGTGCCAGCAGTCCCACCGGGGGGTACTACGAGCAGTACTTC